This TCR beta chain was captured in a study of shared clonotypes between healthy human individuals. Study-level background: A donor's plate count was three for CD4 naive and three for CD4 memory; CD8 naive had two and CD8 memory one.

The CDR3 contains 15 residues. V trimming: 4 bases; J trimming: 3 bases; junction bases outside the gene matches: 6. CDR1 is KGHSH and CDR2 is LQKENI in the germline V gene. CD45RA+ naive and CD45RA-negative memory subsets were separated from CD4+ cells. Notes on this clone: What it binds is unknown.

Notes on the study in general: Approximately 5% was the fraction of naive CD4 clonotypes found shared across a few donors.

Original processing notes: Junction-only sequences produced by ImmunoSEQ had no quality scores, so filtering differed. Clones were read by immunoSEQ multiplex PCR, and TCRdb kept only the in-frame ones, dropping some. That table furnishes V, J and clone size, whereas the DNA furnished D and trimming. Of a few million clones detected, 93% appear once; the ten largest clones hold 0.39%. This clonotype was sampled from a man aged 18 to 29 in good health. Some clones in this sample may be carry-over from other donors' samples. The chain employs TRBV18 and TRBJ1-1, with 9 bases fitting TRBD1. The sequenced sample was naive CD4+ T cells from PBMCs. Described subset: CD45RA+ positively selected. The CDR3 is CASSRVQGADTEAFF. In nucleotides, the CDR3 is TGTGCCAGCTCACGGGTACAGGGGGCGGACACTGAAGCTTTCTTT.